Here is one T cell receptor beta chain with its context. This sample is part of a study of STAT5B mutations in CD4+ large granular lymphocyte leukemia. Clones were read by immunoSEQ multiplex PCR, and TCRdb kept only the in-frame ones, dropping some. The repertoire holds 35,000 to 40,000 clones, with roughly 85% as singletons. The CDR3 runs 13 residues. CDR1 is MNHEY and CDR2 is SMNVEV in the germline V gene (reference sequence). With 1 base removed from V and 0 bases from J, the gap between germline ends came to 3 bases. This TCR was sampled from a human donor in good health. Specimen: CD4+ T cells from blood buffy coats. The gene calls are TRBV27 and TRBJ1-1; D gene unclear. CDR3 nucleotide sequence: TGTGCCAGCAGTTTATTGGTGAACACTGAAGCTTTCTTT. It encodes CASSLLVNTEAFF.